This TCR beta chain derives from a study of blood T cell repertoires in COVID-19. Study information: Material from acute and convalescent COVID-19 was sourced from the United States, Italy and Spain.

TCRdb's table, derived via immunoSEQ multiplex PCR, lists solely in-frame clones and lacks some. Of 200,000 to 250,000 clones in the sample, 80% to 85% were seen once. Trimming at V came to 7 bases and at J to 2 bases, leaving 9 bases not matched to a gene. The CDR3 is made up of 15 amino acids. Germline V gene data show CDR1 as LNHDA and CDR2 as SQIVND (reference sequence). The source is a woman older than 75 with active or convalescent COVID-19. The chain is built from TRBV19 and TRBJ2-3, with 7 bases that match TRBD1. Specimen: peripheral blood. The CDR3 region has the DNA TGTGCCAGTACCTACGGGACAGACCTCACAGATACGCAGTATTTT. It specifies CASTYGTDLTDTQYF.